This TCR beta chain is from a study of response to subunit inactivated influenza vaccine. MiXCR, run by TCRdb on the RT-PCR reads, gives a single entry per CDR3 protein. The profile covers about 500,000 distinct CDR3 sequences, with more than 15% appearing a single time and roughly 3.1% taken by the ten largest. Broader study findings: Each seasonal flu vaccination may recruit only limited new T cells, authors suggested.

Of note for this clonotype: The antigen remains undetermined.

Trimming stripped 7 bases from V and 7 bases from J, with 17 bases between. CDR1 and CDR2 (germline): SGHRS, YFSETQ. This CDR3 contains 13 residues. The input for sequencing was CD4+ T cells sorted from PBMCs, taken 23 months after vaccination. The chain is built from TRBV5-1 and TRBJ1-2, with D hard to call. This clonotype was sampled from a man aged 50 to 75 who received an inactivated influenza vaccine. The CDR3 bases are TGCGCCAGCGCCAAAGGAGGAAGCGCTGGCTACACCTTC. As protein: CASAKGGSAGYTF.